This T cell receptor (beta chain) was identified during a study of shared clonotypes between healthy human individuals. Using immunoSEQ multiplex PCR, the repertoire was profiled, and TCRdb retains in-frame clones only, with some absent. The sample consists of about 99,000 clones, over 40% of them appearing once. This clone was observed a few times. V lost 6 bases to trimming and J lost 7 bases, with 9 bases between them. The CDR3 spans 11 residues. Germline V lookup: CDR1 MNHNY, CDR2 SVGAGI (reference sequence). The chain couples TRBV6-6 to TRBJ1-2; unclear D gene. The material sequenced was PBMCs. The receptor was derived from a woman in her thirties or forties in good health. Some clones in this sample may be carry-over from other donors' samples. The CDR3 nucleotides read TGTGCCAGCAGCCCCTTCCTTGGCTACACCTTC. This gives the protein CASSPFLGYTF.